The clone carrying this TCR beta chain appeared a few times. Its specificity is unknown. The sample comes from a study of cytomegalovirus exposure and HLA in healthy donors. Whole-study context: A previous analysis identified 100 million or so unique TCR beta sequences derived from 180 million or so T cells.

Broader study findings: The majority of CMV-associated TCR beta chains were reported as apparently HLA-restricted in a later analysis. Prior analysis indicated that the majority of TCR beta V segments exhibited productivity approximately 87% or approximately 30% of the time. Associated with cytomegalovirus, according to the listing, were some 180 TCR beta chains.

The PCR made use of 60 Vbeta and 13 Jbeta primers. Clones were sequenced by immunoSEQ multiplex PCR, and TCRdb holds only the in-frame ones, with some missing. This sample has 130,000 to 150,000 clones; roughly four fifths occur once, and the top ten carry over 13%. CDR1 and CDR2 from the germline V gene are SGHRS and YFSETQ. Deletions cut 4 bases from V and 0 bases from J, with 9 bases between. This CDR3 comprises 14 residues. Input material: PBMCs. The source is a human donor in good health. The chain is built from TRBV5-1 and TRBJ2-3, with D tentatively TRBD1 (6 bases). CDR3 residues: CASSQGTSTDTQYF. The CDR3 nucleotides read TGCGCCAGCAGCCAGGGGACAAGCACAGATACGCAGTATTTT.